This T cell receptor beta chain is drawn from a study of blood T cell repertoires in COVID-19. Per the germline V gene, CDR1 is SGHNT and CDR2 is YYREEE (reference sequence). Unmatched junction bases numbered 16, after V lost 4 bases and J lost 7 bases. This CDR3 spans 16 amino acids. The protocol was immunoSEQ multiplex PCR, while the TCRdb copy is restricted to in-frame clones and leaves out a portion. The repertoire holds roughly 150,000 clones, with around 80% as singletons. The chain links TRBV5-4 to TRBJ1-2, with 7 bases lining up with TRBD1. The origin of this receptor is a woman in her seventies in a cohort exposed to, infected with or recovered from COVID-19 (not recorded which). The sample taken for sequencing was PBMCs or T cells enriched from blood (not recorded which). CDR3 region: CASSTPERGQGSGYTF. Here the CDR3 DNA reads TGTGCCAGCAGCACCCCCGAGAGGGGGCAGGGGAGTGGCTACACCTTC. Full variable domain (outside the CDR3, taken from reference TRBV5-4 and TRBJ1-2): ETGVTQSPTHLIKTRGQQVTLRCSSQSGHNTVSWYQQALGQGPQFIFQYYREEENGRGNFPPRFSGLQFPNYSSELNVNALELDDSALYLCASSTPERGQGSGYTFGSGTRLTVV.